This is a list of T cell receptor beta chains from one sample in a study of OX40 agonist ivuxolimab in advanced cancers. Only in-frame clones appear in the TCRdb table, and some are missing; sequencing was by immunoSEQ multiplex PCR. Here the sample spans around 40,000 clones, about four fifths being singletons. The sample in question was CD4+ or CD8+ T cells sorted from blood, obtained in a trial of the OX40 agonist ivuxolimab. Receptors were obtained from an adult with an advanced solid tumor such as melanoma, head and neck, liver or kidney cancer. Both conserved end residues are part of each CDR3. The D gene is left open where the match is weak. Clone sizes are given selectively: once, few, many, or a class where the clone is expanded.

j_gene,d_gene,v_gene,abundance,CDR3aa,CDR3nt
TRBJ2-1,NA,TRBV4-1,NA,CASSQEVGRYNEQFF,TGCGCCAGCAGCCAAGAGGTGGGACGGTACAATGAGCAGTTCTTC
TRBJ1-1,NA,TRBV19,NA,CASRRGAGTEAFF,TGTGCCAGTAGGCGAGGGGCTGGTACTGAAGCTTTCTTT
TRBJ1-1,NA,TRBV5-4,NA,CASRAIMNTEAFF,TGTGCCAGCAGAGCCATCATGAACACTGAAGCTTTCTTT
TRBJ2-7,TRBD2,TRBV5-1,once,CASSATSGYYEQYF,TGCGCCAGCAGCGCGACTAGCGGGTACTACGAGCAGTACTTC
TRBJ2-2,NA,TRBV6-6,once,CASSHIPNTGELFF,TGTGCCAGCAGTCACATCCCGAACACCGGGGAGCTGTTTTTT
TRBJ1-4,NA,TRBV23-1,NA,CASSQSGWSPNEKLFF,TGCGCCAGCAGTCAATCTGGGTGGAGCCCCAATGAAAAACTGTTTTTT
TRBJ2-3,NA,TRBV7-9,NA,CASSLTGVGGLTDTQYF,TGTGCCAGCAGCTTAACGGGGGTTGGGGGACTCACAGATACGCAGTATTTT
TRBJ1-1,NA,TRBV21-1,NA,CASSMRSMNTEAFF,TGTGCCAGCAGCATGCGAAGCATGAACACTGAAGCTTTCTTT
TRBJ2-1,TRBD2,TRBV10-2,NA,CASSGLAGAVDEQFF,TGCGCCAGCAGTGGCCTAGCGGGAGCCGTGGATGAGCAGTTCTTC
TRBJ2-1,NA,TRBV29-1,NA,CSVDLSPPHTYNEQFF,TGCAGCGTCGACCTGAGCCCCCCTCATACATACAATGAGCAGTTCTTC
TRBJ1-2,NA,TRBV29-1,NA,CSVEAGNYGYTF,TGCAGCGTTGAAGCAGGGAACTATGGCTACACCTTC
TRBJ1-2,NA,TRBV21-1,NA,CASSDRRGGKGYTF,TGTGCCAGCAGCGACCGGAGGGGGGGAAAAGGCTACACCTTC
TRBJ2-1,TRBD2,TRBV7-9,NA,CASSLVMAGEWNEQFF,TGTGCCAGCAGCTTAGTTATGGCGGGAGAGTGGAATGAGCAGTTCTTC
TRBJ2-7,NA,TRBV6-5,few,CASSSGVSYEQYF,TGTGCCAGCAGTTCGGGGGTCTCCTACGAGCAGTACTTC
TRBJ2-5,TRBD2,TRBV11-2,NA,CASRGVGLAAETQYF,TGTGCCAGCCGGGGGGTGGGCCTTGCGGCAGAGACCCAGTACTTC
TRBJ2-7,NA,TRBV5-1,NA,CASSAQGGSYEQYF,TGCGCCAGCAGCGCCCAGGGTGGAAGCTACGAGCAGTACTTC
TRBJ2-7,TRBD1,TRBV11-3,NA,CASSLVYSFYGTGSYEQYF,TGTGCCAGCAGCTTAGTGTACTCTTTTTACGGGACAGGGTCTTACGAGCAGTACTTC
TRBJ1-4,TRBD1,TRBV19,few,CASSPPGQGYRKLFF,TGTGCCAGTAGTCCTCCGGGACAGGGGTACAGAAAACTGTTTTTT
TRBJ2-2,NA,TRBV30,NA,CAWSKKAEEHRGAVF,TGTGCCTGGAGTAAGAAGGCGGAAGAACACCGGGGAGCTGTTTTT
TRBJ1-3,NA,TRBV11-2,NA,CASSQGNTRDTIYF,TGTGCCAGCAGCCAAGGCAACACAAGGGACACCATATATTTT
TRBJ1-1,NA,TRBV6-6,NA,CASTPRDDLNTEAFF,TGTGCCAGCACCCCCCGGGACGATTTGAACACTGAAGCTTTCTTT
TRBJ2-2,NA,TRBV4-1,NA,CASSQVSPVNTGELFF,TGCGCCAGCAGCCAAGTATCCCCCGTCAACACCGGGGAGCTGTTTTTT
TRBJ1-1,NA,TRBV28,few,CASSLARNTEAFF,TGTGCCAGCAGTCTAGCCAGGAACACTGAAGCTTTCTTT
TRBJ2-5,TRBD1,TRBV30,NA,CAWSTTGAAVGETQYF,TGTGCCTGGAGTACGACAGGGGCCGCCGTGGGGGAGACCCAGTACTTC
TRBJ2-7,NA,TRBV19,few,CASSLPQEGTHEQYF,TGTGCCAGTAGCCTTCCTCAGGAGGGGACGCACGAGCAGTACTTC
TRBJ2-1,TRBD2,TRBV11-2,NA,CASSTGTSGYNEQFF,TGTGCCAGCAGCACTGGGACTAGCGGCTACAATGAGCAGTTCTTC
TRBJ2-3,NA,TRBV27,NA,CASSLEVTGGTQYF,TGTGCCAGCAGTTTAGAGGTAACGGGTGGTACGCAGTATTTT
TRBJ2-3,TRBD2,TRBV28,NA,CASQGLAGAKDTQYF,TGTGCCAGCCAAGGACTAGCGGGGGCTAAGGATACGCAGTATTTT
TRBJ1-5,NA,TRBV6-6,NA,CASCWEGRKPQHF,TGTGCCAGCTGCTGGGAGGGGCGAAAGCCCCAGCATTTT